The source of this T cell receptor beta chain is a study of graft-versus-host responses after intestinal transplantation. Study-wide results and caveats: Some GvH clones appeared in ileal mucosa or blood before recipient bone marrow.

The assay was immunoSEQ multiplex PCR, and TCRdb's table has in-frame clones only and misses some. The table records some 45,000 clones, roughly 95% of them present only once. With respect to this clone: Its antigen is as yet unknown.

This CDR3 region has 15 residues. Germline CDR1 GTSNPN, CDR2 SVGIG (reference sequence). Losses at the gene ends were 3 bases for V and 4 bases for J; bases not matched to a gene: 4. Material: PBMCs, obtained 330 to 350 days after intestinal transplant. This sequence was found in a human patient who received an intestinal transplant, so some T cells may come from the graft donor. This sequence joins TRBV30 and TRBJ2-2, with 11 bases fitting TRBD2. The CDR3 is CAWRKGLAGTGELFF. The DNA of the CDR3 is TGTGCCTGGAGAAAAGGACTAGCGGGCACCGGGGAGCTGTTTTTT.